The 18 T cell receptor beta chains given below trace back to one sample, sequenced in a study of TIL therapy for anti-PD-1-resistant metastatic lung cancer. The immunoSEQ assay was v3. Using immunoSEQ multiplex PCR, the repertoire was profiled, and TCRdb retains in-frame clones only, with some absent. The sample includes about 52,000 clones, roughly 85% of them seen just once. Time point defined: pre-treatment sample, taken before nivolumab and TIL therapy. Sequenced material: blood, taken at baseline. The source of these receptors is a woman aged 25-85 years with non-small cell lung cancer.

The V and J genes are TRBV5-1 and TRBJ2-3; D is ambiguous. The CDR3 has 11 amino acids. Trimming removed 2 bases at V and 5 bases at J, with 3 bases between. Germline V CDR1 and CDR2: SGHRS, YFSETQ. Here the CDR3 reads CASSFLDTQYF. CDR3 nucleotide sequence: TGCGCCAGCAGCTTTCTAGATACGCAGTATTTT.

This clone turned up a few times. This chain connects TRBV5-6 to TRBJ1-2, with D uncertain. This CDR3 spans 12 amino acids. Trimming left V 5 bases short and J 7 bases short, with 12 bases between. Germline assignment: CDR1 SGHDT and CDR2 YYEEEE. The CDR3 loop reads CASSYGRVGYTF. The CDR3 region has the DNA TGTGCCAGCAGTTACGGACGGGTTGGCTACACCTTC. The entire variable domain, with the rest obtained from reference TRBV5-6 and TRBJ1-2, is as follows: DAGVTQSPTHLIKTRGQQVTLRCSPKSGHDTVSWYQQALGQGPQFIFQYYEEEERQRGNFPDRFSGHQFPNYSSELNVNALLLGDSALYLCASSYGRVGYTFGSGTRLTVV.

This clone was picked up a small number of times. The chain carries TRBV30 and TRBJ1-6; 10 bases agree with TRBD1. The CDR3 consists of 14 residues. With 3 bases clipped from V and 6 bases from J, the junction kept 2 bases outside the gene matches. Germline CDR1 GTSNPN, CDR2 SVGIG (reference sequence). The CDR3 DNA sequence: TGTGCCTGGAGGGGGGACAGGGGTAATTCACCCCTCCACTTT. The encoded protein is CAWRGDRGNSPLHF.

This chain's CDR3 is CASSVTGAIYGYTF. CDR3 DNA sequence: TGTGCCAGCAGCGTTACAGGGGCGATCTATGGCTACACCTTC. This sequence joins TRBV27 and TRBJ1-2; 7 nucleotides align to TRBD1. Germline V CDR1 and CDR2: MNHEY, SMNVEV (reference sequence). The junction had 8 bases not matched to a gene; V was cut back by 6 bases and J by 4 bases. The length of the CDR3 is 14 residues.

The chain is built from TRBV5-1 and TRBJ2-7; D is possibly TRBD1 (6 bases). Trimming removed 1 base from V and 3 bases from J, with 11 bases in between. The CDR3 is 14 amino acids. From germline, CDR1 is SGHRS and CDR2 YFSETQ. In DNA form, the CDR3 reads TGCGCCAGCAGCTTGTTGACAGGTAACTACGAGCAGTACTTC. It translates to CASSLLTGNYEQYF.

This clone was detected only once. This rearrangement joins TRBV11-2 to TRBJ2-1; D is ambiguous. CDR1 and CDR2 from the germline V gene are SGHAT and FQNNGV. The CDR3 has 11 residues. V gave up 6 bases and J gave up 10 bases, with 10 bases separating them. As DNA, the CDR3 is TGTGCCAGCAGTAATGAGGAAGAGCAGTTCTTC. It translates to CASSNEEEQFF.

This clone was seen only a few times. CDR3 DNA: TGCGCCAGCAGTGACAGGGGTAATCAGCCCCAGCATTTT. Amino acids: CASSDRGNQPQHF. The V call is TRBV10-2, the J call TRBJ1-5; a weak D match, TRBD1 (6 bases). Germline values: CDR1 WSHSY, CDR2 SAAADI. CDR3 length: 13 amino acids. The ends were cut back, 3 bases at V and 4 bases at J, with 7 bases in the middle.

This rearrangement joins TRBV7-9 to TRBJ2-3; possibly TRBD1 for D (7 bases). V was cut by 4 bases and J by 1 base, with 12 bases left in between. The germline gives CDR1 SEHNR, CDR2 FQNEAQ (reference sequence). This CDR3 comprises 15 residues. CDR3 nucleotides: TGTGCCAGCAGCTCCGACAGGGAGGGCACAGATACGCAGTATTTT. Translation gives CASSSDREGTDTQYF.

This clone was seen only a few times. The CDR3 DNA is TGTGCCAGCAGTCCCCAGACCGTCAGCTCCTACGAGCAGTACTTC. Translation gives CASSPQTVSSYEQYF. The chain has TRBV6-1 and TRBJ2-7; D unclear. Deletions cut 5 bases from V and 0 bases from J, with 14 bases between. The CDR3 is made up of 15 amino acids. Germline CDR1 is MNHNS and CDR2 is SASEGT.

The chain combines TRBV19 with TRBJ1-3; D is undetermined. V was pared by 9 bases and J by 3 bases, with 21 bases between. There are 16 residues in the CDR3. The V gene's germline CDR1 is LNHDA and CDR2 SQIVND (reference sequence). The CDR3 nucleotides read TGTGCCAGCTACCCCGGCCAAGGGCGGGGTGGAAACACCATATATTTT. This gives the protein CASYPGQGRGGNTIYF. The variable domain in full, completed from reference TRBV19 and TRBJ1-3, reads DGGITQSPKYLFRKEGQNVTLSCEQNLNHDAMYWYRQDPGQGLRLIYYSQIVNDFQKGDIAEGYSVSREKKESFPLTVTSAQKNPTAFYLCASYPGQGRGGNTIYFGEGSWLTVV.

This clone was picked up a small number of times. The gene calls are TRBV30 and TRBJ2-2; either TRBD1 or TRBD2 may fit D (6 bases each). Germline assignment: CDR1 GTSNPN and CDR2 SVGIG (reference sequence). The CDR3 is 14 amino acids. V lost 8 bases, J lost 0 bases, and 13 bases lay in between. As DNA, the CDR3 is TGTGCCGGGGGGACACGATCGAACACCGGGGAGCTGTTTTTT. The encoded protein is CAGGTRSNTGELFF.

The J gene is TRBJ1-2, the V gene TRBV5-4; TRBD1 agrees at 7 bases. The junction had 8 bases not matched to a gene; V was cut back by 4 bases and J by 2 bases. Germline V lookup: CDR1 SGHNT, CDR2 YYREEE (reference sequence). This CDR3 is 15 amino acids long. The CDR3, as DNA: TGTGCCAGCAGCGTGGGACAGAGTAAGAACTATGGCTACACCTTC. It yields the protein CASSVGQSKNYGYTF.

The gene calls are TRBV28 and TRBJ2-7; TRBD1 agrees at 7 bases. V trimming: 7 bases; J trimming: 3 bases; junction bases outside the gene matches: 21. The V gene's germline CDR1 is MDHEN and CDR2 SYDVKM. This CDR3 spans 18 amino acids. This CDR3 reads CASTTGTVKEFIGYEQYF. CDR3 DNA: TGTGCCAGCACCACGGGGACAGTTAAAGAATTCATAGGCTACGAGCAGTACTTC.

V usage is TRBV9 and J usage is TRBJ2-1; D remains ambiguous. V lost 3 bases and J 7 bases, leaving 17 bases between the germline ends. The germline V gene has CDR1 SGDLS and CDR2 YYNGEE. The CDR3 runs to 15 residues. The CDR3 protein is CASSAGPKGRNEQFF. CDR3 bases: TGTGCCAGCAGCGCGGGTCCAAAAGGCAGGAATGAGCAGTTCTTC.

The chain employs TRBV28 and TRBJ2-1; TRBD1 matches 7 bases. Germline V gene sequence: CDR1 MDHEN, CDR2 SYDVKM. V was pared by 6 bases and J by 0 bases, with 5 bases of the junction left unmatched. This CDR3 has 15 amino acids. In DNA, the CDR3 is TGTGCCAGCAGCTCCAACAGGGGCTCCTACAATGAGCAGTTCTTC. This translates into CASSSNRGSYNEQFF.

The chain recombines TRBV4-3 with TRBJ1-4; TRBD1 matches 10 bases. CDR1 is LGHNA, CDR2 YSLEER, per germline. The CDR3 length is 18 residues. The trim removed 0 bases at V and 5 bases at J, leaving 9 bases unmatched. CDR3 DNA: TGCGCCAGCAGCCAAGATTATGGGACAGGGGCGATAAATGAAAAACTGTTTTTT. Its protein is CASSQDYGTGAINEKLFF.

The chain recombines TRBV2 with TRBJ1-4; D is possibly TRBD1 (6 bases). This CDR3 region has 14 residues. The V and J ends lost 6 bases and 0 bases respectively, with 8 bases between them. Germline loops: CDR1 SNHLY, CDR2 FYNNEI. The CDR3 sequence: CASSPGATNEKLFF. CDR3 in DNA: TGTGCCAGCAGCCCAGGGGCAACTAATGAAAAACTGTTTTTT.

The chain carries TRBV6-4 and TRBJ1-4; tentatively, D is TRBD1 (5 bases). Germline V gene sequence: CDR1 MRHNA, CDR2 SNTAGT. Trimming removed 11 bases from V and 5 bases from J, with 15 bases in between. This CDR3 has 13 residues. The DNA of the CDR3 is TGTGCCCCAAGAGAGAGACAGAATGAAAAACTGTTTTTT. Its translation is CAPRERQNEKLFF.